This TCR beta chain emerged from a study of stem cell transplantation in POMP-related autoinflammatory disease. Overall study context: DNA chimerism showed 100% graft donor engraftment of neutrophils and platelets through one year.

The study's findings and limits: In PRAID patients, the number of distinct TRB V-J gene pairings was restricted.

In the case of this clone: The antigen remains undetermined.

The germline V gene encodes CDR1 MDHEN and CDR2 SYDVKM. V lost 3 bases, J lost 6 bases, and 8 bases lay in between. The CDR3 runs 12 residues. TCRdb's table, derived via immunoSEQ multiplex PCR, lists solely in-frame clones and lacks some. The sample has roughly 68,000 clones; roughly 90% are singletons. The sequence was obtained from a human patient with POMP-related autoinflammation and immune dysregulation (PRAID). Part of the T cells may come from the graft donor. This rearrangement joins TRBV28 to TRBJ1-2, with D tentatively TRBD1 (6 bases). The sequencing here drew on CD4+ T cells from PBMCs, taken after stem cell transplantation. CDR3 in amino acids: CASSLGGDGYTF. CDR3 DNA sequence: TGTGCCAGCAGTTTGGGGGGCGATGGCTACACCTTC.